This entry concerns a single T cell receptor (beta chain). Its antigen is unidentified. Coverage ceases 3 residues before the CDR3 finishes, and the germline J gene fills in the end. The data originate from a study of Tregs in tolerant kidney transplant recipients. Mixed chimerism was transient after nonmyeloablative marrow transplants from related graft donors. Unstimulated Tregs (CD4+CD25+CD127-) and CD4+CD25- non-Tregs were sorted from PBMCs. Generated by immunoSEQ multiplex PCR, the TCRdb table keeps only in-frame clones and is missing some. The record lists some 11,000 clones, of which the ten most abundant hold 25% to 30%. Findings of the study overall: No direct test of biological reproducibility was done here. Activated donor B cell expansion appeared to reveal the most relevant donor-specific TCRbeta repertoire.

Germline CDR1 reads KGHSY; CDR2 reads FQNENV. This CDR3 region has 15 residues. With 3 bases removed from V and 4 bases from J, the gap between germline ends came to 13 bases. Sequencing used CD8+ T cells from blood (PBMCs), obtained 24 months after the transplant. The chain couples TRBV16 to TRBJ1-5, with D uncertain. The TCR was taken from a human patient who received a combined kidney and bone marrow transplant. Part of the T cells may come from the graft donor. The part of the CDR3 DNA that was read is TGTGCCAGCAGCCACACTTCCCCTACGAATCAGCCC. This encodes CASSHTSPTNQP. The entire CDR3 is CASSHTSPTNQPQHF.